This T cell receptor beta chain comes out of a study of OX40 agonist ivuxolimab in advanced cancers. General study points: In general, CD8+ T cells held more expanded clones than CD4+ did, on average. Patients who responded partially at 0.1-3.0 mg/kg showed clonal expansion ranking among the lowest. The CD4+ and CD8+ T cells in the blood had expanded clonally by week 6 at 0.1 to 3.0 mg/kg.

The data were produced by immunoSEQ multiplex PCR, yet TCRdb's version contains in-frame clones alone and is incomplete. The sample shows some 50,000 clones, approximately 88% of them seen only once. Germline V gene sequence: CDR1 MGHRA, CDR2 YSYEKL. The CDR3 is made up of 17 amino acids. The J segment lost 10 bases and the V segment lost 0 bases, leaving 14 bases of the junction unmatched. The sample holds one count of this clone. Its antigen is unknown. The gene calls are TRBV4-1 and TRBJ2-1, with 8 nucleotides matching TRBD2. The source was CD4+ or CD8+ T cells sorted from blood, collected in a trial of the OX40 agonist ivuxolimab. The source is an adult with an advanced solid tumor such as melanoma, head and neck, liver or kidney cancer. CDR3 bases: TGCGCCAGCAGCCAAGAAGGGGCACTAGCGGCCCTATCGGAGCAGTTCTTC. It encodes CASSQEGALAALSEQFF.